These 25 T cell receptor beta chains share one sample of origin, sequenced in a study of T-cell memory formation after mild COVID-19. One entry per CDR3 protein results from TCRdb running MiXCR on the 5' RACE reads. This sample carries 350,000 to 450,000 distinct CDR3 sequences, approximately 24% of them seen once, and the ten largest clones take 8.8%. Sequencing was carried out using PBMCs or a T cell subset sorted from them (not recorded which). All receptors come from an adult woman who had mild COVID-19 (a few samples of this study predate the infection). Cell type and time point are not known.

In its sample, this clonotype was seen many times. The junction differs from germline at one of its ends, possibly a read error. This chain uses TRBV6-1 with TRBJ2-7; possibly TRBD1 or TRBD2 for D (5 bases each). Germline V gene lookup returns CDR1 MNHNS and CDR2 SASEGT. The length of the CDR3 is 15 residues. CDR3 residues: CASSDGIGASDEQYF. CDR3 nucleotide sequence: TGTGCCAGCAGTGACGGGATCGGGGCCTCCGACGAGCAGTACTTC.

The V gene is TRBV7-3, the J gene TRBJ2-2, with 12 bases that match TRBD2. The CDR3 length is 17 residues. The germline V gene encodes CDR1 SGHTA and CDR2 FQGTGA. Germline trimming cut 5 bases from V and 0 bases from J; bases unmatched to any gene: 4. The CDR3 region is CASSLLAGGPNTGELFF. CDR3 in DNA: TGTGCCAGCAGCCTCCTAGCGGGGGGGCCGAACACCGGGGAGCTGTTTTTT.

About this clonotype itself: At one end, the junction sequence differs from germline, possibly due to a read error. The CDR3 DNA reads TGTGCCAGCAGCTTGCAGGCCCACCATAATTCACACCTCCACTTT. This sequence encodes CASSLQAHHNSHLHF. This rearrangement joins TRBV7-2 to TRBJ1-6; D call uncertain. This CDR3 has 15 amino acids. Looked up from germline, CDR1 is SGHTA and CDR2 is FQGNSA.

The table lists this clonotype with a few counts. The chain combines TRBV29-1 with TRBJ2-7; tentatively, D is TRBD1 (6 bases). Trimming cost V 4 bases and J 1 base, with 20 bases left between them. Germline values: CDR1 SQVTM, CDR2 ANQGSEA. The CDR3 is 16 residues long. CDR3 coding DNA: TGCAGCGTTGTCCGTGTTACAGGGTCTGTTTCCTACGAGCAGTACTTC. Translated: CSVVRVTGSVSYEQYF.

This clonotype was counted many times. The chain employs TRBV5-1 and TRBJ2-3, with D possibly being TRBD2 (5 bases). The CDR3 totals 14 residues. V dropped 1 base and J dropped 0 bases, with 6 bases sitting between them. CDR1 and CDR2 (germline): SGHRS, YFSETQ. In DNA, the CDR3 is TGCGCCAGCAGCTTGCCGGGGAGCACAGATACGCAGTATTTT. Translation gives CASSLPGSTDTQYF.

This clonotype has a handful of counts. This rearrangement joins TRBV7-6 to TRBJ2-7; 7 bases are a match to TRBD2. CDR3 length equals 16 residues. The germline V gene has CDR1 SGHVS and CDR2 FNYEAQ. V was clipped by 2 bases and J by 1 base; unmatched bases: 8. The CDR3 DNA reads TGTGCCAGCAGCTTAAAGGGCAGCGGGGATTCCTACGAGCAGTACTTC. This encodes CASSLKGSGDSYEQYF.

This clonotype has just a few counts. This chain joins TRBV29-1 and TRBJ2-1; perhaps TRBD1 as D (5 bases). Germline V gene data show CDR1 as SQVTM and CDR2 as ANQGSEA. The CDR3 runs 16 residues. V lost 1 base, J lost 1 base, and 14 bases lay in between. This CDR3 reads CSVEGEGRASYNEQFF. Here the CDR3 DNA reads TGCAGCGTTGAAGGGGAAGGCAGGGCATCCTACAATGAGCAGTTCTTC.

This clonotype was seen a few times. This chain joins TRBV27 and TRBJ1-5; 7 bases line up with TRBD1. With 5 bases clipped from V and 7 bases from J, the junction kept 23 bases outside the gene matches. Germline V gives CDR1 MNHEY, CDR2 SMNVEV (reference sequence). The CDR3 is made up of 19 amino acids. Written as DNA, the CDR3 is TGTGCCAGCAGTCCTCGGACAGGAAGGATTTTGGACAACGCGCAGCCCCAGCATTTT. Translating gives CASSPRTGRILDNAQPQHF.

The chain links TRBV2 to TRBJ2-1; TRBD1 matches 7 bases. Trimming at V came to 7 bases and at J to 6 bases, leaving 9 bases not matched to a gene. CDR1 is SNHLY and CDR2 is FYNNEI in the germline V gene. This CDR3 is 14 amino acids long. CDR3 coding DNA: TGTGCCAGCAAGAACAGGGGAGTGGGCAATGAGCAGTTCTTC. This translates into CASKNRGVGNEQFF.

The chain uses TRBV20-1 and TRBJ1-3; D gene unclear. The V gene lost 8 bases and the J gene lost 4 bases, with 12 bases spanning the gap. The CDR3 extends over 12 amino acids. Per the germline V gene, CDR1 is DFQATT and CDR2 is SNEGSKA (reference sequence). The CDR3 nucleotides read TGCAGTACTATAAAGGACGGAAACACCATATATTTT. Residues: CSTIKDGNTIYF.

The CDR3 sequence is CASSNYGGYEQYF. The CDR3 coding sequence is TGTGCCAGCAGCAACTACGGGGGGTACGAGCAGTACTTC. This chain joins TRBV7-9 and TRBJ2-7, with 7 nucleotides matching TRBD2. Germline CDR1 reads SEHNR; CDR2 reads FQNEAQ (reference sequence). The CDR3 runs to 13 residues. V lost 5 bases and J lost 4; bases outside the gene matches: 5.

CDR3 sequence reads: CASSVGGGSQETQYF. The CDR3 nucleotides are TGTGCCAGCAGCGTAGGCGGGGGATCCCAAGAGACCCAGTACTTC. The chain has TRBV9 and TRBJ2-5; 7 bases align to TRBD2. Looked up from germline, CDR1 is SGDLS and CDR2 is YYNGEE. V lost 0 bases, J lost 1 base, and 3 bases stayed unmatched. This CDR3 is built from 15 residues.

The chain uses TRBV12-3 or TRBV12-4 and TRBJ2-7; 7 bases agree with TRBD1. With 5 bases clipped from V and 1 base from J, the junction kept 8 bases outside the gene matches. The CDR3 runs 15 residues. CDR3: CASSPTGVASYEQYF. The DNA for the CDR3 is TGTGCCAGCAGTCCAACAGGGGTTGCGTCCTACGAGCAGTACTTC.

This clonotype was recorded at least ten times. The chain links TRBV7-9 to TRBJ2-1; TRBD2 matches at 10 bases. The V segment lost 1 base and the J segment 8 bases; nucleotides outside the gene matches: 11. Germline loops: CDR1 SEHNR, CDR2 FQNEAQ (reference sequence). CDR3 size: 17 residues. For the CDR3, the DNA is TGTGCCAGCAGCTTAGGGGCTAGCGGGGGCGCCGGGGATGAGCAGTTCTTC. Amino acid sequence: CASSLGASGGAGDEQFF.

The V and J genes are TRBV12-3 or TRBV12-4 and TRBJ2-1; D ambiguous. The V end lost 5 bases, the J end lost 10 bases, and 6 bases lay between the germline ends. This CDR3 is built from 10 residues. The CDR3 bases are TGTGCCAGCAGTGTGGGAGAGCAGTTCTTC. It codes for CASSVGEQFF.

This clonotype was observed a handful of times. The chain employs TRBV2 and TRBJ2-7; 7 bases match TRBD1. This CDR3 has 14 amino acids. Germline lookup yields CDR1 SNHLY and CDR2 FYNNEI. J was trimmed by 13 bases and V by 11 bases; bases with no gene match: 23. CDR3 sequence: CAGYRDRDLSSPYF. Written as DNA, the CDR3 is TGTGCCGGTTATAGAGACAGGGACCTTTCTTCACCTTACTTC.

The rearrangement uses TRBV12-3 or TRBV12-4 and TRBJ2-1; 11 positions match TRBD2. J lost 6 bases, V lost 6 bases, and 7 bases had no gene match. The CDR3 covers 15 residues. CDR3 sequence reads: CASSLTSGVANEQFF. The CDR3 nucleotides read TGTGCCAGCAGCCTGACTAGCGGGGTCGCCAATGAGCAGTTCTTC.

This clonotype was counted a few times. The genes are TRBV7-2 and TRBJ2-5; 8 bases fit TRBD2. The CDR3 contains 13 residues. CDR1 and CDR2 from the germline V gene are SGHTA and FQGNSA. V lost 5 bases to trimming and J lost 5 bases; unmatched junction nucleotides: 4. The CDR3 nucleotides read TGTGCCAGCAGCGTGACGGGAGGGGAGACCCAGTACTTC. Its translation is CASSVTGGETQYF.

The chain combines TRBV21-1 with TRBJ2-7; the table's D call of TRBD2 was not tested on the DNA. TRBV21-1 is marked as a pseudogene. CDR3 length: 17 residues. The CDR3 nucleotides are TGTGCCAGCACCCCACATTTTCTAGCGGAGATCTCCTACGAGCAGTACTTC. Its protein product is CASTPHFLAEISYEQYF.

In DNA, the CDR3 is TGCAGCGTTGTCCGGCCCGCTGAAGCTTTCTTT. It encodes CSVVRPAEAFF. This rearrangement joins TRBV29-1 to TRBJ1-1; the D is unclear. This CDR3 contains 11 residues. The germline CDR1 and CDR2 sequences are SQVTM and ANQGSEA. V shed 4 bases and J shed 6 bases, with 9 bases lying between them.

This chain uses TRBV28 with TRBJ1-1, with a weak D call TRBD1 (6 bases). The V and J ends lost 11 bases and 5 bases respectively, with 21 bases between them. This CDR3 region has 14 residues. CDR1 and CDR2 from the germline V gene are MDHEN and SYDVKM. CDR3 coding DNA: TGTGCCGTGGGGCCGGGGGCTGGACGGACTGAAGCTTTCTTT. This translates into CAVGPGAGRTEAFF.

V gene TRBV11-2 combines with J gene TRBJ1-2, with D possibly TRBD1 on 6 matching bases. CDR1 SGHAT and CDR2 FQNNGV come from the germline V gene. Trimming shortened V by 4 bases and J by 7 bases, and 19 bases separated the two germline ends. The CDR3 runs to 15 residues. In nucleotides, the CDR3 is TGTGCCAGCAGCTCGTTGCGGCACAGGGTACGTGGCTACACCTTC. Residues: CASSSLRHRVRGYTF.

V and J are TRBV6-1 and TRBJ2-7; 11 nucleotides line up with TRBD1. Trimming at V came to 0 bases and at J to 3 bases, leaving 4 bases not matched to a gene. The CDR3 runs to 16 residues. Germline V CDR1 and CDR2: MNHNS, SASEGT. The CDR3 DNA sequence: TGTGCCAGCAGTGAAGCCCGGACAGGGGGCGTCTACGAGCAGTACTTC. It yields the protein CASSEARTGGVYEQYF.

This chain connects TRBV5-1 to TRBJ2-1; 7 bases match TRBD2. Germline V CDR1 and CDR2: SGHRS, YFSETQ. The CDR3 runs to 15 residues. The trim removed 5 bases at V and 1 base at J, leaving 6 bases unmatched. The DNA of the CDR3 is TGCGCCAGCAGAAGCAGCGGGGATTCCTACAATGAGCAGTTCTTC. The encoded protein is CASRSSGDSYNEQFF.

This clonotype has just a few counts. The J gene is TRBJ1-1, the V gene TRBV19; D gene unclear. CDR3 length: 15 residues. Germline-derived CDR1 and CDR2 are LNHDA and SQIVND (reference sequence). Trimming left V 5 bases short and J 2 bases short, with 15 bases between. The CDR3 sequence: CASSVTEILNTEAFF. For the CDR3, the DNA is TGTGCCAGTAGTGTCACAGAGATCTTAAACACTGAAGCTTTCTTT.